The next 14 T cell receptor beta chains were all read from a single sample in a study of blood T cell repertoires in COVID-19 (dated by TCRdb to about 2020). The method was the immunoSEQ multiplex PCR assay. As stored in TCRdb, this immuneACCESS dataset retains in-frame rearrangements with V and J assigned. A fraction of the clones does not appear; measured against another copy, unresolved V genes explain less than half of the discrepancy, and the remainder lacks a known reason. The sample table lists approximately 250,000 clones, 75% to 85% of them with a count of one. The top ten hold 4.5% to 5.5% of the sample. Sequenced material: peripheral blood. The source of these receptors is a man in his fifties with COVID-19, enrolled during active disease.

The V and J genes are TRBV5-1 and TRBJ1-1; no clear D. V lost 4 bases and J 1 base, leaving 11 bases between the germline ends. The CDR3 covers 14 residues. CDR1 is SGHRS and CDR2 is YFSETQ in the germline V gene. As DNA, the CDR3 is TGCGCCAGCAGCCCACGAGTGAAGAACACTGAAGCTTTCTTT. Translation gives CASSPRVKNTEAFF.

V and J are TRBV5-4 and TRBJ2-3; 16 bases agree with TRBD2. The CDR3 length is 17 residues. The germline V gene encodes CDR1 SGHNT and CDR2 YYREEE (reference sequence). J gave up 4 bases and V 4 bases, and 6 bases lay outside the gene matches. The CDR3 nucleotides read TGTGCCAGCAGCCTAGGGACTAGCGGGGGGGTAGCAGATACGCAGTATTTT. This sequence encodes CASSLGTSGGVADTQYF.

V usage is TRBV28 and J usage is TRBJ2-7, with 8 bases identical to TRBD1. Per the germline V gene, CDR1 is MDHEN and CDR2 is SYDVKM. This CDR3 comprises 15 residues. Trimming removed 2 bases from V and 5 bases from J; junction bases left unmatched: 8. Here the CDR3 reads CASSLRTGFPHEQYF. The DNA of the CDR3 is TGTGCCAGCAGTTTAAGGACAGGGTTTCCCCACGAGCAGTACTTC.

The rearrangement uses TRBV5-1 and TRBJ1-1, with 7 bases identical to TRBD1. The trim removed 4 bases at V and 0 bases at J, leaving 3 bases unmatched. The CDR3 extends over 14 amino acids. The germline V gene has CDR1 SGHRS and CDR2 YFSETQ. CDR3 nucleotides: TGCGCCAGCAGCACTGGGACAGTGAACACTGAAGCTTTCTTT. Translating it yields CASSTGTVNTEAFF.

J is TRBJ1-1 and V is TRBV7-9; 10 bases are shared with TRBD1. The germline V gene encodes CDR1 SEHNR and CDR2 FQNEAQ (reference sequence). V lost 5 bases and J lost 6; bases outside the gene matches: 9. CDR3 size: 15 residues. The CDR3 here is CASSNRDRGSAEAFF. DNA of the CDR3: TGTGCCAGCAGCAACCGGGACAGGGGTTCAGCTGAAGCTTTCTTT.

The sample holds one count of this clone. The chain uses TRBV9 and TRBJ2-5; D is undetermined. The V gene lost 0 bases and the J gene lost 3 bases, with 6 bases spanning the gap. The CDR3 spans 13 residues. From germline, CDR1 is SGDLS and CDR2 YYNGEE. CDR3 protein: CASSVGQKETQYF. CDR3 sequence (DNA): TGTGCCAGCAGCGTAGGACAAAAAGAGACCCAGTACTTC.

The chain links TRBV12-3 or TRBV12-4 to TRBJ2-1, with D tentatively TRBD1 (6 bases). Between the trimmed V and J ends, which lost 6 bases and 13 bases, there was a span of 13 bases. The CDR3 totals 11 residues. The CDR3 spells CASSQGQLQFF. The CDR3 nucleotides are TGTGCCAGCAGCCAAGGACAGTTACAGTTCTTC.

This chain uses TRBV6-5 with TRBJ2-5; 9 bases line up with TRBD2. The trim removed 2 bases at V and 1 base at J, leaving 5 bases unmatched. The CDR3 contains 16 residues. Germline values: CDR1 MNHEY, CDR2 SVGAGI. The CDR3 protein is CASSYATSGGQETQYF. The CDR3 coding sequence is TGTGCCAGCAGTTACGCGACTAGCGGAGGCCAAGAGACCCAGTACTTC.

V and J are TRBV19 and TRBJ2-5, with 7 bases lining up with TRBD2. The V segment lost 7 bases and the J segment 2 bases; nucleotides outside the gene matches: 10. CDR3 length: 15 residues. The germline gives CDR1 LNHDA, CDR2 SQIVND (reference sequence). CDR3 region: CASTYGSGGQETQYF. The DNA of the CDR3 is TGTGCCAGTACTTACGGTTCGGGGGGTCAAGAGACCCAGTACTTC.

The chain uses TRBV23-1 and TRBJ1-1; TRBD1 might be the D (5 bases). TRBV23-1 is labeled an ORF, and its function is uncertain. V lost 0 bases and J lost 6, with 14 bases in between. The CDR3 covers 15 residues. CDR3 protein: CASSQSGGIRAEAFF. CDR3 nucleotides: TGCGCCAGCAGTCAATCGGGGGGGATCAGGGCTGAAGCTTTCTTT.

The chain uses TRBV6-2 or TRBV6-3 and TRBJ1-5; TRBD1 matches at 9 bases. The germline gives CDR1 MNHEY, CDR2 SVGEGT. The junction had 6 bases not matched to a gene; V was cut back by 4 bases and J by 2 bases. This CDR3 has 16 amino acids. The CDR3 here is CASSSPRTGGNQPQHF. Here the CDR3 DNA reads TGTGCCAGCAGTTCCCCTCGGACAGGGGGCAATCAGCCCCAGCATTTT.

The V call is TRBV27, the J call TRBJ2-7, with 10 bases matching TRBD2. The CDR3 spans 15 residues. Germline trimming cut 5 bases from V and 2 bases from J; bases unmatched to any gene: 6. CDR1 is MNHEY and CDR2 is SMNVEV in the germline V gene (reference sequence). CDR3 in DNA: TGTGCCAGCAGTCCAGGACTAGCGGTTACCTACGAGCAGTACTTC. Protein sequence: CASSPGLAVTYEQYF.

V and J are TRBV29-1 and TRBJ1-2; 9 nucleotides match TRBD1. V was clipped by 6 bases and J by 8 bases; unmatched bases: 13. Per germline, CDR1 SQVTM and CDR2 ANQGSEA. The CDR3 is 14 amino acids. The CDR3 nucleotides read TGCAGCGTGAAGACTTCGGGACAGGGTAGCGGCTACACCTTC. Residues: CSVKTSGQGSGYTF.

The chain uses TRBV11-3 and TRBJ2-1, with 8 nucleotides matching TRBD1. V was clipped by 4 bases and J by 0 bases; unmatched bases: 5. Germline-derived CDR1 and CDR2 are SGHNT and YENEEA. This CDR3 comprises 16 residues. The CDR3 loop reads CASSSGQASSYNEQFF. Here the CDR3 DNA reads TGTGCCAGCAGCTCGGGACAGGCGAGCTCCTACAATGAGCAGTTCTTC.